This paragraph reports one T cell receptor beta chain. What it recognizes is unknown. One junction end does not reproduce the germline sequence, and a read error may be involved. Amplification of TCR beta CDR3 regions was performed using RNA transcripts as template. The TCR CDR3 was amplified in a first-round RT-PCR using the HTBI primer set. Using its own MiXCR run on the multiplex PCR reads, TCRdb lists one record per CDR3 protein. Here the sample spans some 270,000 distinct CDR3 sequences, 10% to 15% being singletons. Patients between 18 and 65 years old had hyperthyroidism, newly diagnosed and lasting under 2 months. Lactation, pregnancy, other autoimmune disease or uncontrolled infection excluded patients. Blood from later-ophthalmopathy patients was taken at first hyperthyroidism diagnosis. Germline lookup yields CDR1 MNHEY and CDR2 SVGEGT. CDR3 length equals 13 residues. The sample belongs to a study of T cells in Graves' hyperthyroidism and ophthalmopathy.

Notes on the study in general: Most clonotypes expanded in the thyroid (above 0.001) were also present in blood.

The sequence derives from a woman aged 25 to 39 with Graves' hyperthyroidism that later progressed to Graves' ophthalmopathy. The sequencing input was blood. The V call is TRBV6-2 or TRBV6-3, the J call TRBJ2-1, with 11 bases aligning to TRBD1. The CDR3: CAARGTGGHEQFF. The DNA of the CDR3 is TGCGCAGCCCGGGGGACAGGGGGACATGAGCAGTTCTTC.